These T cell receptor beta chains were read from a single sample in a study of PD-L1 blockade in urothelial cancer. Produced via immunoSEQ multiplex PCR; TCRdb's table is partial and in-frame only. The sample has roughly 77,000 clones; 80% to 85% are singletons. The specimen comprised PBMCs, sampled around atezolizumab (anti-PD-L1) treatment. The receptors were sampled from a woman aged 65 to 85 with urothelial cancer. CDR3s include the opening cysteine and the closing phenylalanine or tryptophan. D genes are given only for firm matches. Not all rows give a size; the values are once, few, many and, for expanded clones, a class.

. many TRBJ1-2 TRBV2 13 TGTGCCAGCAACACACAGGGCCGACATGGCTACACCTTC CASNTQGRHGYTF
. . TRBJ2-7 TRBV4-3 14 TGCGCCAGCAGCCCTTCGGACAGCTCCTACGAGCAGTACTTC CASSPSDSSYEQYF
. . TRBJ1-6 TRBV10-3 13 TGTGCCATCAGTGAGTCTATAAATCCACCCCTCCACTTT CAISESINPPLHF
TRBD2 . TRBJ2-2 TRBV30 15 TGTGCCTGGACCAGCGGGGGATTGAACACCGGGGAGCTGTTTTTT CAWTSGGLNTGELFF
TRBD1 . TRBJ1-5 TRBV28 14 TGTGCCAGCACTAAACAGGGGGCCGGTCAGCCCCAGCATTTT CASTKQGAGQPQHF
. . TRBJ2-3 TRBV7-9 15 TGTGCCAGCAGCTTAGGACTGCAGGGTGCAGATACGCAGTATTTT CASSLGLQGADTQYF
. . TRBJ2-7 TRBV5-1 14 TGCGCCAGCAGCTTCGGGGATAGCTCCTACGAGCAGTACTTC CASSFGDSSYEQYF
TRBD1 . TRBJ2-3 TRBV7-2 14 TGTGCCAGCAGCCAGGGGGCGAGCACAGATACGCAGTATTTT CASSQGASTDTQYF
. . TRBJ1-5 TRBV6-1 15 TGTGCCAGCAGTATGCAGGCTATTGGCAATCAGCCCCAGCATTTT CASSMQAIGNQPQHF
. . TRBJ2-7 TRBV19 14 TGTGCCAGTAGGGAGGAGAACAGGGCCTACGAGCAGTACTTC CASREENRAYEQYF
. . TRBJ2-2 TRBV5-5 17 TGTGCCAGCAGCTTGGCCATACAGGGTCCTAACACCGGGGAGCTGTTTTTT CASSLAIQGPNTGELFF
. few TRBJ2-5 TRBV5-6 13 TGTGCCAGCAGCGTGGGGCAGCAAGAGACCCAGTACTTC CASSVGQQETQYF
TRBD1 . TRBJ2-1 TRBV7-6 17 TGTGCCAGCAGCTTTGGGGCCGGGACAGGGGGATACAATGAGCAGTTCTTC CASSFGAGTGGYNEQFF
. . TRBJ2-7 TRBV9 14 TGTGCCAGCAGCGTAGAGGGGGACGGCTACGAGCAGTACTTC CASSVEGDGYEQYF
. . TRBJ1-2 TRBV2 13 TGTGCCAGTGGGGGGTTCTCCGGCTATGGCTACACCTTC CASGGFSGYGYTF
. . TRBJ2-1 TRBV13 18 TGTGCCAGCAGCCCGGCCCGGGGATTTGAGGACTCCTACAATGAGCAGTTCTTC CASSPARGFEDSYNEQFF
. . TRBJ1-5 TRBV10-1 14 TGCGCCAGCAGAGACGGGGGGCCAAGATCGCCCCAGCATTTT CASRDGGPRSPQHF
TRBD2 . TRBJ2-1 TRBV18 15 TGTGCCAGCTCACCAGAGCGGGGGGCCTACAATGAGCAGTTCTTC CASSPERGAYNEQFF
. . TRBJ2-1 TRBV6-1 13 TGTGCCAGCAGTTGGGCTTACTACAATGAGCAGTTCTTC CASSWAYYNEQFF
TRBD2 . TRBJ2-3 TRBV6-5 15 TGTGCCAGCCGACTAGCGGGTACCTTGGGAGATACGCAGTATTTT CASRLAGTLGDTQYF
. . TRBJ1-4 TRBV15 14 TGTGCCACCAGCAGAGATCGACAAAAAGAAAAACTGTTTTTT CATSRDRQKEKLFF
TRBD1 . TRBJ2-2 TRBV25-1 14 TGTGCCAGCAGTACCGGGACAGGGGTCCGGGAGCTGTTTTTT CASSTGTGVRELFF
TRBD1 few TRBJ1-6 TRBV7-9 14 TGTGCCAGCAGCTGGGGACAGGGGAATTCACCCCTCCACTTT CASSWGQGNSPLHF
TRBD2 . TRBJ2-7 TRBV7-9 16 TGTGCCAGCAGCTTTCCAGGGACTAGCGGGGGGGCCGAGCAGTACTTC CASSFPGTSGGAEQYF
TRBD1 . TRBJ2-4 TRBV5-6 16 TGTGCCAGCAGCTTGTATTTCGGACAGGGAGAAAACATTCAGTACTTC CASSLYFGQGENIQYF
TRBD1 . TRBJ1-2 TRBV11-1 12 TGTGCCAGCAGCCCAGGGGGCCATGGCTACACCTTC CASSPGGHGYTF
TRBD1 . TRBJ2-1 TRBV11-1 16 TGTGCCAGCAGCTCATCAGGGGGCATTCGGATAAATGAGCAGTTCTTC CASSSSGGIRINEQFF
. . TRBJ2-4 TRBV28 17 TGTGCCAGCAGTCCCCTCAACAGGATGCTAGCCAAAAACATTCAGTACTTC CASSPLNRMLAKNIQYF
TRBD1 . TRBJ2-3 TRBV28 15 TGTGCCAGCACCGCGAGGACAGGGAGCACAGATACGCAGTATTTT CASTARTGSTDTQYF
TRBD2 . TRBJ2-3 TRBV4-3 17 TGCGCCAGCAGCCAAGATGGAACGGGGGGTAGGACAGATACGCAGTATTTT CASSQDGTGGRTDTQYF
. . TRBJ2-7 TRBV11-2 19 TGTGCCAGCAGCTTGAAGAGGGACTTTCGTCCGCAAGGAGCCTACGAGCAGTACTTC CASSLKRDFRPQGAYEQYF
. . TRBJ1-4 TRBV30 13 TGTGCCTGGAAGCACCGGGGAGAAGAAAAACTGTTTTTT CAWKHRGEEKLFF
TRBD2 . TRBJ2-7 TRBV28 15 TGTGCCAGCAGTCCGACTAGCGGGAGGCCGAAAGAGCAGTACTTC CASSPTSGRPKEQYF
. few TRBJ1-1 TRBV5-6 14 TGTGCCAGCAGCTTGGCCGGACAGCTTATAGAAGCTTTCTTT CASSLAGQLIEAFF
TRBD2 . TRBJ2-7 TRBV29-1 17 TGCAGCGTTGACCCCGGGACTAGCGGGAGTTCGACCTACGAGCAGTACTTC CSVDPGTSGSSTYEQYF
. . TRBJ1-1 TRBV9 16 TGTGCCAGCAGCACGGGGGGCCCGCGTCGTAGCACTGAAGCTTTCTTT CASSTGGPRRSTEAFF
. . TRBJ2-3 TRBV2 11 TGTGCCAGCAGTGCCGAAGCTTCCCCCCTTTTT CASSAEASPLF
. . TRBJ2-7 TRBV30 17 TGTGCCTGGAGTGTGGCATACGCAGGGATCCGGACCTACGAGCAGTACTTC CAWSVAYAGIRTYEQYF
TRBD1 . TRBJ1-5 TRBV2 17 TGTGCCAGCAGTGAAGCGGCCACAGGGGGCAACGGGCAGCCCCAGCATTTT CASSEAATGGNGQPQHF
. . TRBJ1-1 TRBV18 12 TGTGCCAGCTCACCGCAGTACACTGAAGCTTTCTTT CASSPQYTEAFF
. few TRBJ1-5 TRBV2 13 TGTGCCAGCACGTGGGCCGTCAATCAGCCCCAGCATTTT CASTWAVNQPQHF
TRBD2 . TRBJ2-7 TRBV11-2 16 TGTGCCAGCAGCTCTTGGACTAGCGGGAGGGCCATGGAGCAGTACTTC CASSSWTSGRAMEQYF